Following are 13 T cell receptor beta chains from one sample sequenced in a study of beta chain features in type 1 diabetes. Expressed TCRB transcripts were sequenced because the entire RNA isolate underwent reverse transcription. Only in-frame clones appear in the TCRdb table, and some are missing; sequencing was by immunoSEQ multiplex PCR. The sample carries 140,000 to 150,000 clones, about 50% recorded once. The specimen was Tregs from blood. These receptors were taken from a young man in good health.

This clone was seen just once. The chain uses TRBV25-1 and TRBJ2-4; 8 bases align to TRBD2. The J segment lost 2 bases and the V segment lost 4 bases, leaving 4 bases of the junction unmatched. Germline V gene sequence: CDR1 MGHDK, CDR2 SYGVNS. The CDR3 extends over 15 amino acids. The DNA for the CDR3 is TGTGCCAGCAGTGGAGCGGGGGACACCAAAAACATTCAGTACTTC. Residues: CASSGAGDTKNIQYF.

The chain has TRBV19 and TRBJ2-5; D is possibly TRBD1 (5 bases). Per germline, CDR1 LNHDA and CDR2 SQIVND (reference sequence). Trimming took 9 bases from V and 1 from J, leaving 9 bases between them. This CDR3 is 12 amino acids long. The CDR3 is CAREQGQETQYF. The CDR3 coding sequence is TGTGCCAGGGAGCAGGGCCAAGAGACCCAGTACTTC.

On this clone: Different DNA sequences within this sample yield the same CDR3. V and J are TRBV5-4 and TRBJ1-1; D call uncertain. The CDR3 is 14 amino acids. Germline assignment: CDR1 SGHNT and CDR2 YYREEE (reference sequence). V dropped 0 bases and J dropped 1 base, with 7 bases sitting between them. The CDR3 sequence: CASSLGQSNTEAFF. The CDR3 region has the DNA TGTGCCAGCAGCTTGGGGCAGTCGAACACTGAAGCTTTCTTT.

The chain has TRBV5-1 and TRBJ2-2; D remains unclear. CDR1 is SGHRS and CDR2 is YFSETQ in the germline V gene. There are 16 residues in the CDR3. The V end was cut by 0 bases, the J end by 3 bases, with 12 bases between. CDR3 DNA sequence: TGCGCCAGCAGCTTGGTAGTAGTGGCGGACACCGGGGAGCTGTTTTTT. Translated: CASSLVVVADTGELFF.

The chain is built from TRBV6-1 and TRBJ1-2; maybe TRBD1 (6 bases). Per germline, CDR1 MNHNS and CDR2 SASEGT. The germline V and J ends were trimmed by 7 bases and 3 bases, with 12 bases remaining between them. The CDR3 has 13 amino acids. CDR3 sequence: CASNPQGYYGYTF. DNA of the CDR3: TGTGCCAGCAACCCACAGGGCTACTATGGCTACACCTTC.

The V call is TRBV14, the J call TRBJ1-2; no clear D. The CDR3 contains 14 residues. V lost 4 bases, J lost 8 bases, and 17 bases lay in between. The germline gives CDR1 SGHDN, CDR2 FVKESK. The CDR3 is CASSLFMGRGGYTF. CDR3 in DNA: TGTGCCAGCAGCCTTTTTATGGGCCGCGGGGGCTACACCTTC.

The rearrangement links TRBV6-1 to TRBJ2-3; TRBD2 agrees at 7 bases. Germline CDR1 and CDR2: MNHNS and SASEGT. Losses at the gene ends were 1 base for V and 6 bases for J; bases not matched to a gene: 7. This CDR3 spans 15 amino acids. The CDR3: CASSEVGRGVDTQYF. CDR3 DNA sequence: TGTGCCAGCAGTGAAGTTGGCCGGGGGGTCGATACGCAGTATTTT.

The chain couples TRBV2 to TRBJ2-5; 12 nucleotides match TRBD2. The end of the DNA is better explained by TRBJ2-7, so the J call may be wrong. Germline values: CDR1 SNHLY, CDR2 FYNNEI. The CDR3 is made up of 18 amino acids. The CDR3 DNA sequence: TGTGCCAGCAGTGACAGGCTAGCGGGGGGGCCCCTTTGGCACGAGCAGTACTTC. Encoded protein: CASSDRLAGGPLWHEQYF.

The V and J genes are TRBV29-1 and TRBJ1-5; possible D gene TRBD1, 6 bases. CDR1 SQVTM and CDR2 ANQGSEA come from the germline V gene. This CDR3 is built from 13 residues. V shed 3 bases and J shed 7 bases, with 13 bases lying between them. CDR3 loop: CSVEDREGQPQHF. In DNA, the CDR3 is TGCAGCGTTGAGGACAGAGAGGGCCAGCCCCAGCATTTT.

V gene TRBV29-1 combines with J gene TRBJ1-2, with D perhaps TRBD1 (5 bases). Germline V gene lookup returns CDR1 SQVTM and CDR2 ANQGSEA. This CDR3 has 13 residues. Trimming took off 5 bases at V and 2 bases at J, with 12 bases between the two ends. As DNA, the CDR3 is TGCAGCGTTTCACGGACAACGAACTATGGCTACACCTTC. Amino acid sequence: CSVSRTTNYGYTF.

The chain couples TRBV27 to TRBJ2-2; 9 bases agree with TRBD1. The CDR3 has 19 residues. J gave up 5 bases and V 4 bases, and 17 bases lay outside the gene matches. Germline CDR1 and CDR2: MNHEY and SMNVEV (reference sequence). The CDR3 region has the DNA TGTGCCAGCAGTTCCATAATTACAGGGGGCCCCCCTGGAACCGGGGAGCTGTTTTTT. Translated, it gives CASSSIITGGPPGTGELFF.

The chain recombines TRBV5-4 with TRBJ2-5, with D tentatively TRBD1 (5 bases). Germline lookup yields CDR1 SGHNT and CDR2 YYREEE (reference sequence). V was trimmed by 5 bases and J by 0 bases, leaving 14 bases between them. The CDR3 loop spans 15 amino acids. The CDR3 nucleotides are TGTGCCAGCAGTCTAGAGACAGCTAACCAAGAGACCCAGTACTTC. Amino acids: CASSLETANQETQYF.

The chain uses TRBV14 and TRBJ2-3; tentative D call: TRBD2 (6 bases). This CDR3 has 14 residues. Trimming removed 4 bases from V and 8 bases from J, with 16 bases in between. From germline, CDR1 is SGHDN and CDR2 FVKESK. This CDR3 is CASSLRLEGATQYF. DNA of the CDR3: TGTGCCAGCAGCCTAAGACTAGAAGGAGCTACGCAGTATTTT.